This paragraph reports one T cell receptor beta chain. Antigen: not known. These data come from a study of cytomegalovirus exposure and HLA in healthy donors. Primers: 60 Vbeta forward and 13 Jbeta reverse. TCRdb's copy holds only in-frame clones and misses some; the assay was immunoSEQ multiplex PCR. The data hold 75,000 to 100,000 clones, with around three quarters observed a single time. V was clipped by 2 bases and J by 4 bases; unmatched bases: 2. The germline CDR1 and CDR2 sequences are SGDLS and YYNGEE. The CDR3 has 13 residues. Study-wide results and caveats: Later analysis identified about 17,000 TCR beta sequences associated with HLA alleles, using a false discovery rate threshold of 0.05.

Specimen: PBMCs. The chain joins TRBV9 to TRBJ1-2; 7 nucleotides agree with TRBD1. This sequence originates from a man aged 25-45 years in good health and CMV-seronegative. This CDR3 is CASSVEGAYGYTF. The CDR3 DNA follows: TGTGCCAGCAGCGTGGAGGGGGCCTATGGCTACACCTTC.